This T cell receptor beta chain was captured in a study of blood T cell repertoires in COVID-19. Study members were between about 18 and 90 years old and lived in some 22 US regions. Only in-frame clones appear in the TCRdb table, and some are missing; sequencing was by immunoSEQ multiplex PCR. The repertoire includes about 250,000 clones, about nine tenths of them detected once, and under 2.5% sits in the top ten. This clonotype originated in a woman between 18 and 30 years old who had recovered from COVID-19. The sequenced material came from PBMCs or T cells enriched from blood (not recorded which).

The CDR3 DNA follows: TGCGCCAGCAGCCAAGTTTCGTCTTTCAGACAACGAACGGGCTACACCTTC. Its translation is CASSQVSSFRQRTGYTF. The rearrangement links TRBV4-3 to TRBJ1-2, with D unclear. The CDR3 contains 17 residues. Germline CDR1 is LGHNA and CDR2 is YSLEER. Trimming took 1 base from V and 8 from J, leaving 23 bases between them.